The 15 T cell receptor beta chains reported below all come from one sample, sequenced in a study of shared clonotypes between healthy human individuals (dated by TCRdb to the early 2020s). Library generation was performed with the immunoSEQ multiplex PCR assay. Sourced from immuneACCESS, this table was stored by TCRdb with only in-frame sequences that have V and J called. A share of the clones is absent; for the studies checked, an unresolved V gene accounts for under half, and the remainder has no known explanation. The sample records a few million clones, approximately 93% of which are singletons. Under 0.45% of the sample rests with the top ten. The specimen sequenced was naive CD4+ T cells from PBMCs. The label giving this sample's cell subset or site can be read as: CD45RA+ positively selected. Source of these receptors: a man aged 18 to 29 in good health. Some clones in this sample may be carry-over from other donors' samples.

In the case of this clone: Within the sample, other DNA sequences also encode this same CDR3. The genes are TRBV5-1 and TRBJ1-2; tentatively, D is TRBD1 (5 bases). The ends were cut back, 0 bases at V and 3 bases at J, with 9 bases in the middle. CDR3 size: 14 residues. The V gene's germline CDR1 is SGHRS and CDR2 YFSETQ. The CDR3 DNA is TGCGCCAGCAGCTTGGGAGGGACGGACTATGGCTACACCTTC. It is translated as CASSLGGTDYGYTF. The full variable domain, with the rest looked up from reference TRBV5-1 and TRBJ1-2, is KAGVTQTPRYLIKTRGQQVTLSCSPISGHRSVSWYQQTPGQGLQFLFEYFSETQRNKGNFPGRFSGRQFSNSRSEMNVSTLELGDSALYLCASSLGGTDYGYTFGSGTRLTVV.

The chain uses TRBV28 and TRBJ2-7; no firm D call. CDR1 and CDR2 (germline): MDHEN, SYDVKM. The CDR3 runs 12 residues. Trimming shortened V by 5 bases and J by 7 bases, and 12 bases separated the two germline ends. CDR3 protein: CASSNYGQEQYF. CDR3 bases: TGTGCCAGCAGTAACTACGGGCAGGAGCAGTACTTC.

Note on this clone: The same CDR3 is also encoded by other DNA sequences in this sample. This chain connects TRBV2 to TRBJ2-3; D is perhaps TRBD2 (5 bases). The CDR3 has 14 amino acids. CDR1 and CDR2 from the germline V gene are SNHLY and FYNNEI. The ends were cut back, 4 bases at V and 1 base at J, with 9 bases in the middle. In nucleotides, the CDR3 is TGTGCCAGCAGTGGCCTAGCTGGCACAGATACGCAGTATTTT. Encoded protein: CASSGLAGTDTQYF.

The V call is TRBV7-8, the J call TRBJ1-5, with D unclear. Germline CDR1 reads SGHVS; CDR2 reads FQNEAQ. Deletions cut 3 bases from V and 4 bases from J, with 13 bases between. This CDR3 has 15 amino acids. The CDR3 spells CASSLQRTANQPQHF. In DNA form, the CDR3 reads TGTGCCAGCAGCTTGCAACGGACGGCTAATCAGCCCCAGCATTTT.

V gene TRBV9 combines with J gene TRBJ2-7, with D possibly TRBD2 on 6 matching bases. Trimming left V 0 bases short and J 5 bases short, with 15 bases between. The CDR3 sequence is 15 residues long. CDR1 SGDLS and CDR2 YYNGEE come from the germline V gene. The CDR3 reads CASSVDLTTGDEQYF. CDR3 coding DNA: TGTGCCAGCAGCGTAGACTTGACCACGGGAGACGAGCAGTACTTC.

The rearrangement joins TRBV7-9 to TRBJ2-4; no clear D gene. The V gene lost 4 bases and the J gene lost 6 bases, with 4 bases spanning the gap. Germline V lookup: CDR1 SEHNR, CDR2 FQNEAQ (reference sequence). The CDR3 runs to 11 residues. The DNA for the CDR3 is TGTGCCAGCAGCTCCTTAAACATTCAGTACTTC. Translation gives CASSSLNIQYF.

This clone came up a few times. This chain's CDR3 is CAWDPGTSGQPQHF. The CDR3 DNA is TGTGCCTGGGATCCTGGGACCTCCGGTCAGCCCCAGCATTTT. This chain connects TRBV30 to TRBJ1-5, with D perhaps TRBD1 (5 bases). Germline CDR1 is GTSNPN and CDR2 is SVGIG (reference sequence). V shed 5 bases and J shed 6 bases, with 17 bases lying between them. CDR3 size: 14 residues.

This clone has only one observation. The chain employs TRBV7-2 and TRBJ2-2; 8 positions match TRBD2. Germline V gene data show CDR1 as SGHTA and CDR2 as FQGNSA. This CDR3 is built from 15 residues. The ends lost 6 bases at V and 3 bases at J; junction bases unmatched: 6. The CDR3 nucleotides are TGTGCCAGCAGGTCAGCGGGGGCGGACACCGGGGAGCTGTTTTTT. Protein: CASRSAGADTGELFF.

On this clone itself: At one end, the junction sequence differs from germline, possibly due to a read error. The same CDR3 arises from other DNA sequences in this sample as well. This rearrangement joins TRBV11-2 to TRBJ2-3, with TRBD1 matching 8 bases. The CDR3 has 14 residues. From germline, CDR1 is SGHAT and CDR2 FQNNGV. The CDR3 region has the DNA TGTGCCAGCAGCCTAGACAGGGGTGCAGATACGCAGTATTTT. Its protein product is CASSLDRGADTQYF.

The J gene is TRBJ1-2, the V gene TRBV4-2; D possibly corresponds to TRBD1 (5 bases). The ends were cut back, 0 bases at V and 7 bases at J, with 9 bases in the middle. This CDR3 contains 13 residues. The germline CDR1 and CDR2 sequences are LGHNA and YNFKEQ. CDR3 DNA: TGTGCCAGCAGCCAAGAGGGGGAAGGTGGCTACACCTTC. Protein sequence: CASSQEGEGGYTF.

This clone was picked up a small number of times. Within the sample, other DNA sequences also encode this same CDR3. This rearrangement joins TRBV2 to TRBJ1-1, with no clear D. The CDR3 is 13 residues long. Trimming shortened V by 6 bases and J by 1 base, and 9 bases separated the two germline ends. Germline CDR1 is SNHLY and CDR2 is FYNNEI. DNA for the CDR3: TGTGCCAGCAGCGTACGGACGAACACTGAAGCTTTCTTT. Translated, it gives CASSVRTNTEAFF.

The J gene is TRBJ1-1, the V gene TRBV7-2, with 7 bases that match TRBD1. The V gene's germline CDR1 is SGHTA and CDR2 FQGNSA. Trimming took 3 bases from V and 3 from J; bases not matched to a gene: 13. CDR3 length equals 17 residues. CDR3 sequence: CASSLGRGGSLYTEAFF. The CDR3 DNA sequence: TGTGCCAGCAGCTTGGGGAGAGGGGGCTCATTGTACACTGAAGCTTTCTTT.

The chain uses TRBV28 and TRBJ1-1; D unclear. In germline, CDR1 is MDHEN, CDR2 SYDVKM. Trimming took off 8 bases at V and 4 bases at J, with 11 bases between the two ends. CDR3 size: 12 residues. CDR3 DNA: TGTGCCAGCGGCTCGGAGGCCACTGAAGCTTTCTTT. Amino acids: CASGSEATEAFF.

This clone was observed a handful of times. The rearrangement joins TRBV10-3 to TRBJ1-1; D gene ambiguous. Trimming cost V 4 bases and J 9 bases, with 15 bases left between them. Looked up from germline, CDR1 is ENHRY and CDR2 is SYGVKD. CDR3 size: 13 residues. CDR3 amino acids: CAISALATTKAFF. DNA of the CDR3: TGTGCCATCAGTGCATTGGCTACGACCAAAGCTTTCTTT.

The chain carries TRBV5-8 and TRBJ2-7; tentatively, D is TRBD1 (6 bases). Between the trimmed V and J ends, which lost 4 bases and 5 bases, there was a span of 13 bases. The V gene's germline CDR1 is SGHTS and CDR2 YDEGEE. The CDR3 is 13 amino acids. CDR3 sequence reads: CASSLRGTNEQYF. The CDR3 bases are TGTGCCAGCAGCCTCAGGGGCACTAACGAGCAGTACTTC.